A selection of T cell receptor beta chains follows, all from one sample in a study of OX40 agonist ivuxolimab in advanced cancers. The protocol was immunoSEQ multiplex PCR, while the TCRdb copy is restricted to in-frame clones and leaves out a portion. This sample has around 31,000 clones, with about 83% found just once. Specimen: CD4+ or CD8+ T cells sorted from blood, collected in a trial of the OX40 agonist ivuxolimab. These receptors were taken from an adult with an advanced solid tumor such as melanoma, head and neck, liver or kidney cancer. Both conserved end residues are part of each CDR3. The D gene is left open where the match is weak. Some rows mark clone size as missing; the rest say once, few, many or name a class of expanded clone.

length,D,size,J,V,CDR3,DNA
15,TRBD1,-,TRBJ2-7,TRBV6-1,CASSDPPGGGYEQYF,TGTGCCAGCAGTGATCCCCCAGGGGGCGGTTACGAGCAGTACTTC
13,TRBD1,-,TRBJ1-1,TRBV6-1,CASIQGRSTEAFF,TGTGCCAGCATACAGGGGCGGTCGACTGAAGCTTTCTTT
14,-,-,TRBJ2-2,TRBV30,CAWQVASNTGELFF,TGTGCCTGGCAGGTGGCTTCGAACACCGGGGAGCTGTTTTTT
15,TRBD1,-,TRBJ2-7,TRBV5-1,CASSLVGTGVIEQYF,TGCGCCAGCAGCTTGGTGGGGACAGGGGTAATCGAGCAGTACTTC
16,TRBD1,few,TRBJ2-7,TRBV27,CASSLGDRGLSYEQYF,TGTGCCAGCAGTTTAGGGGACAGGGGATTATCCTACGAGCAGTACTTC
13,-,-,TRBJ1-1,TRBV19,CASQRDGVTEAFF,TGTGCCAGCCAGCGAGACGGGGTCACTGAAGCTTTCTTT
13,-,-,TRBJ2-5,TRBV7-8,CASTTPSQETQYF,TGTGCCAGCACCACGCCATCTCAAGAGACCCAGTACTTC
14,-,-,TRBJ2-1,TRBV29-1,CSVGNYSKGNEQFF,TGCAGCGTTGGGAACTACTCTAAAGGGAATGAGCAGTTCTTC
14,-,-,TRBJ2-1,TRBV6-5,CASSYGSTYNEQFF,TGTGCCAGCAGTTACGGCTCGACCTACAATGAGCAGTTCTTC
15,-,-,TRBJ1-1,TRBV7-8,CASSLSRMSNTEAFF,TGTGCCAGCAGCTTAAGCCGGATGAGTAACACTGAAGCTTTCTTT
13,-,-,TRBJ1-1,TRBV27,CASSLGQSSEAFF,TGTGCCAGCAGTCTAGGACAGTCCAGTGAAGCTTTCTTT
14,TRBD1,-,TRBJ2-5,TRBV7-9,CASSLQGAHETQYF,TGTGCCAGCAGCCTACAGGGGGCACACGAGACCCAGTACTTC
13,TRBD2,-,TRBJ2-3,TRBV7-9,CASSRPGTSGKYF,TGTGCCAGCAGCCGACCCGGGACTAGCGGGAAGTATTTT
12,-,-,TRBJ1-1,TRBV7-9,CASSPGQGITFF,TGTGCCAGCAGCCCAGGCCAGGGGATAACTTTCTTT
15,-,-,TRBJ2-2,TRBV6-1,CASSEVDSNTGELFF,TGTGCCAGCAGTGAAGTGGACTCGAACACCGGGGAGCTGTTTTTT
16,-,-,TRBJ2-1,TRBV11-2,CASSLDRSPTYNEQFF,TGTGCCAGCAGCTTAGATCGGAGTCCTACCTACAATGAGCAGTTCTTC